A selection of T cell receptor beta chains follows, all from one sample in a study of cytomegalovirus exposure and HLA in healthy donors. Produced via immunoSEQ multiplex PCR; TCRdb's table is partial and in-frame only. Found here are 150,000 to 200,000 clones, around 83% of them singletons; the top ten hold around 1%. Specimen: PBMCs. These receptors were obtained from a woman between 40 and 55 years old in good health and CMV-seronegative. CDR3s include the opening cysteine and the closing phenylalanine or tryptophan. D genes are given only for firm matches. Only some rows state a clone size, as once, few, many or a class for expanded clones.

NA	TRBV4-1	TRBJ2-1	NA	CASSQEEVRDPSDNEQFF	TGCGCCAGCAGCCAAGAGGAGGTGAGGGATCCGTCGGACAATGAGCAGTTCTTC
NA	TRBV19	TRBJ1-5	NA	CASSPWRDRSNQPQHF	TGTGCCAGTAGTCCGTGGAGGGATCGTTCCAATCAGCCCCAGCATTTT
NA	TRBV20-1	TRBJ1-1	TRBD1	CSARQGLAFF	TGCAGTGCTCGACAGGGTTTAGCTTTCTTT
NA	TRBV28	TRBJ1-6	TRBD1	CASSLDRRGSPLHF	TGTGCCAGCAGTTTGGACAGGCGGGGTTCACCCCTCCACTTT
NA	TRBV5-1	TRBJ2-7	TRBD1	CASRDHRDSSYEQYF	TGCGCCAGCAGGGATCACAGGGACAGCTCCTACGAGCAGTACTTC
few	TRBV5-4	TRBJ2-7	NA	CASSLVGVDEQYF	TGTGCCAGCAGCTTGGTCGGGGTTGACGAGCAGTACTTC
NA	TRBV2	TRBJ2-5	TRBD1	CASKRGQGGETQYF	TGTGCCAGCAAAAGGGGACAGGGGGGAGAGACCCAGTACTTC
NA	TRBV19	TRBJ2-3	TRBD2	CASSDPGLAGDTQYF	TGTGCCAGTAGTGACCCGGGACTAGCTGGGGATACGCAGTATTTT
NA	TRBV7-9	TRBJ1-1	NA	CSSSPRGGRVVLEAFF	TGTTCCAGCAGCCCCCGGGGGGGCAGGGTCGTTCTAGAAGCTTTCTTT
NA	TRBV7-3	TRBJ2-3	NA	CASSLSVTQYF	TGTGCCAGCAGCTTATCCGTTACGCAGTATTTT
NA	TRBV7-8	TRBJ1-1	NA	CASSLLIGNTEAFF	TGTGCCAGCAGCTTACTAATTGGGAACACTGAAGCTTTCTTT
NA	TRBV30	TRBJ2-7	NA	CAWSQGVLDLYF	TGTGCCTGGAGTCAAGGAGTCCTTGATTTGTACTTC
NA	TRBV9	TRBJ1-2	TRBD1	CASSSRQGGGYTF	TGTGCCAGCAGCTCCCGACAGGGGGGCGGCTACACCTTC
once	TRBV6-1	TRBJ2-3	NA	CASSDQRESQGDTQYF	TGTGCCAGCAGTGACCAACGAGAGTCCCAGGGGGATACGCAGTATTTT
NA	TRBV27	TRBJ1-5	TRBD1	CASSSEGGGDQPQHF	TGTGCCAGCAGTTCCGAAGGGGGCGGTGATCAGCCCCAGCATTTT